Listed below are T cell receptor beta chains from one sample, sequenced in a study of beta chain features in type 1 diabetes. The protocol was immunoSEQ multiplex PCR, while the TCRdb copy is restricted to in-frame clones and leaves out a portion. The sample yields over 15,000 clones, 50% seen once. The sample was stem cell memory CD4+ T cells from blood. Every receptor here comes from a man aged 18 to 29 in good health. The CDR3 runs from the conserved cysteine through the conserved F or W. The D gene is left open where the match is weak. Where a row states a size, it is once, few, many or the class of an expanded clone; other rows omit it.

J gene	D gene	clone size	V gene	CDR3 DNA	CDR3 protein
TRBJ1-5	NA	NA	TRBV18	TGTGCCAGCTCGGAAAATCAGGTGGACTATAGCAATCAGCCCCAGCATTTT	CASSENQVDYSNQPQHF
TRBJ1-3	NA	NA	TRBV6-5	TGTGCCAGCAGTTACAGCGTGGGTTCTGGAAACACCATATATTTT	CASSYSVGSGNTIYF
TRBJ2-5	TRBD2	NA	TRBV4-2	TGTGCCAGCAGAAGACTAGCGGAAGAGACCCAGTACTTC	CASRRLAEETQYF
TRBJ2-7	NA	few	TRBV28	TGTGCCAGCAGTCAATTCTACGAGCAGTACTTC	CASSQFYEQYF
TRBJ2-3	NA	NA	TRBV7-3	TGTGCCAGCAGCTCTGTACAGGGTACGCAGTATTTT	CASSSVQGTQYF
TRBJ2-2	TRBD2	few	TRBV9	TGTGCCAGCAGCGCGGGACTAGCGCTTCGGGGCCGGGAGCTGTTTTTT	CASSAGLALRGRELFF
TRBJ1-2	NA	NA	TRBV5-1	TGCGCCAGCAGCTTGGACATTACCGGCTACACCTTC	CASSLDITGYTF
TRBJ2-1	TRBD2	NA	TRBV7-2	TGTGCCAGCAGCTTGAGTAGGACTAGCGGGAGTTATGAGCAGTTCTTC	CASSLSRTSGSYEQFF
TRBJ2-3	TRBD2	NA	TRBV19	TGTGCCAGTAGTATGTGGGAGCGGGGGGGGCGTCACACAGATACGCAGTATTTT	CASSMWERGGRHTDTQYF
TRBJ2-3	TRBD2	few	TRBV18	TGTGCCAGCTCACCACGACTAGCGGCACAAGATACGCAGTATTTT	CASSPRLAAQDTQYF
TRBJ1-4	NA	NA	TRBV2	TGTGCCAGCAGTCCAGACAGGTGGGGTGAAAAACTGTTTTTT	CASSPDRWGEKLFF
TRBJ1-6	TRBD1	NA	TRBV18	TGTGCCAGCTCACCGGGGACAGAATATAATTCACCCCTCCACTTT	CASSPGTEYNSPLHF
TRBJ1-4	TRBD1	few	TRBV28	TGTGCCAGCAGAACCGGGACAGGGTTTGAAAAACTGTTTTTT	CASRTGTGFEKLFF
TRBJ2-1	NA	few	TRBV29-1	TGCAGCGTTGAGAACAGCTACAATGAGCAGTTCTTC	CSVENSYNEQFF
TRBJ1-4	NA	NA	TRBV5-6	TGTGCCAGCAGCTTGGACGAGCAAGAAAAACTGTTTTTT	CASSLDEQEKLFF
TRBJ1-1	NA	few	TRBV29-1	TGCAGCGTTGAATATTGGGCCGGGAACACTGAAGCTTTCTTT	CSVEYWAGNTEAFF
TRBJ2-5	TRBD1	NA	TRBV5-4	TGTGCCAGCAGCTTGTATCCAACAGGGGGCGGTCAAGAGACCCAGTACTTC	CASSLYPTGGGQETQYF
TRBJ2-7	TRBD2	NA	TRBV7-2	TGTGCCAGCAGCGCCCCCACTAGCGGGAGCTACGAGCAGTACTTC	CASSAPTSGSYEQYF
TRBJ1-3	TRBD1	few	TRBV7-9	TGTGCCAGCAGGCGACAGGGTTTGGATGGAAACACCATATATTTT	CASRRQGLDGNTIYF
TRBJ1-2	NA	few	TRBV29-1	TGCAGCGTTGTGGAGGTCTATGGCTACACCTTC	CSVVEVYGYTF
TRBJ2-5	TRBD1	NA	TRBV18	TGTGCCAGCTCACCGGACAGGGGACAAGAGACCCAGTACTTC	CASSPDRGQETQYF
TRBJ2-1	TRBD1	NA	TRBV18	TGTGCCAGCTCAGGCGTGGGAGTAACAGGGGGAATCAATGAGCAGTTCTTC	CASSGVGVTGGINEQFF
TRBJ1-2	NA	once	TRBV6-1	TGTGCCAGCAGTGAAGCATTCGGGGGAGGAGGTGGCTACACCTTC	CASSEAFGGGGGYTF
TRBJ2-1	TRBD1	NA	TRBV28	TGTGCCAGCTCCCCGCAGGGGGTTTACAATGAGCAGTTCTTC	CASSPQGVYNEQFF
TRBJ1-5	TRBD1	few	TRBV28	TGTGCCAGCAGTCTCCACACAGGGGGCCGCAATCAGCCCCAGCATTTT	CASSLHTGGRNQPQHF
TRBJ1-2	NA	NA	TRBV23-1	TGCGCCAGCATGTGTGACTGTCGGAAGAACTATGGCTACACCTTC	CASMCDCRKNYGYTF
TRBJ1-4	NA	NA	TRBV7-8	TGTGCCAGCAGGTCCGACAGGCCGTCTAATGAAAAACTGTTTTTT	CASRSDRPSNEKLFF
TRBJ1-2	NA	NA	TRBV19	TGTGCCAGTACCCTAGGAGGCTCACGCTATGGCTACACCTTC	CASTLGGSRYGYTF
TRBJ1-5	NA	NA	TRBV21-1	TGTGCCAGCAGCAAACTGGAACAGGGGGTTGATAGCAATCAGCCCCAGCATTTT	CASSKLEQGVDSNQPQHF
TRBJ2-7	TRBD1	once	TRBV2	TGTGCCAGCAGTGTAGAGGACAGGGTCTACGAGCAGTACTTC	CASSVEDRVYEQYF
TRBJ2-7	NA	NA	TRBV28	TGTGCCAGCAGTTGGTACGGGAGGACAGCCTCCTACGAGCAGTACTTC	CASSWYGRTASYEQYF
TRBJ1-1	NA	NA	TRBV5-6	TGTGCCAGCAGCGTGTGGGCCACGAACACTGAAGCTTTCTTT	CASSVWATNTEAFF
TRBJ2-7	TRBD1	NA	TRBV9	TGTGCCAGCAGCGCCGGGCCCGGGACAGCTTCCTACGAGCAGTACTTC	CASSAGPGTASYEQYF
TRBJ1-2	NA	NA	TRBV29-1	TGCAGCGTTGAGCCCCTCCGGGGGGGCGCGGGATATGGCTACACCTTC	CSVEPLRGGAGYGYTF
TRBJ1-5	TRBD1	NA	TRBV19	TGTGCCAGTGCCGGGACAGAAAATCAGCCCCAGCATTTT	CASAGTENQPQHF
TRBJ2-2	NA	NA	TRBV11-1	TGTGCCAGCAGCTTAGGCCAGAATCCGAACACCGGGGAGCTGTTTTTT	CASSLGQNPNTGELFF
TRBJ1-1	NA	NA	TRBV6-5	TGTGCCAGCAGTTTCAACAGGGTTAACACTGAAGCTTTCTTT	CASSFNRVNTEAFF
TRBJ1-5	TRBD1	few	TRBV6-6	TGTGCCAGCACCAGGACAGGGTTCAATCAGCCCCAGCATTTT	CASTRTGFNQPQHF
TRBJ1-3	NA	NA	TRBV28	TGTGCCAGCAGTTTAGGGCAATCTGGAAACACCATATATTTT	CASSLGQSGNTIYF
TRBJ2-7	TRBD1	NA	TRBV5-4	TGTGCCAGCAGCTCTGCCCAGACAGGGTGGGCCTACGAGCAGTACTTC	CASSSAQTGWAYEQYF
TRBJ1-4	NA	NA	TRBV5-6	TGTGCCAGCAGATCGGACAGTCAAAAACTGTTTTTT	CASRSDSQKLFF
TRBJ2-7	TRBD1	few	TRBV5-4	TGTGCCAGCAGCATACAGGGGGCGACCTACGAGCAGTACTTC	CASSIQGATYEQYF
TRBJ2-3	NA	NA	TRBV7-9	TGTGCCAGCAGCCTTACTTCCGGGGGAGGTACAGATACGCAGTATTTT	CASSLTSGGGTDTQYF
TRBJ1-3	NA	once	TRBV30	TGTGCCTGGAGTCCTAACGGTGGAAACACCATATATTTT	CAWSPNGGNTIYF
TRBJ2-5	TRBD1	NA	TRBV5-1	TGCGCCAGCAGCTTGGCAGGGGGCCGGGAGACCCAGTACTTC	CASSLAGGRETQYF
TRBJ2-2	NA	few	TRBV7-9	TGTGCCAGCAGACCCCGCTATGTTACCGGGGAGCTGTTTTTT	CASRPRYVTGELFF
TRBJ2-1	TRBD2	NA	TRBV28	TGTGCCACCACTAGGAGGCTAGCGGGTTTGAATGAGCAGTTCTTC	CATTRRLAGLNEQFF
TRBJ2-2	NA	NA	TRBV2	TGTGCCAGCAGTGACGTTGAGACCGGGGAGCTGTTTTTT	CASSDVETGELFF
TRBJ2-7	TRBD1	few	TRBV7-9	TGTGCCAGCAGCCAGGACAGGGGCGTCTACGAGCAGTACTTC	CASSQDRGVYEQYF
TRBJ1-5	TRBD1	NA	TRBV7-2	TGTGCCAGCAGCTTAGCGGGACAGGCTCATCAGCCCCAGCATTTT	CASSLAGQAHQPQHF
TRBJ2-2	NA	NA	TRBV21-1	TGTGCCAGCAGCAACGCTTTAGCGGGGGGCACCGGGGAGCTGTTTTTT	CASSNALAGGTGELFF
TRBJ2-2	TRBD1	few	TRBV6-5	TGTGCCAGCAGTCCCGACAGGGGTTCCGGGGAGCTGTTTTTT	CASSPDRGSGELFF
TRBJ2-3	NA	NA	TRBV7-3	TGTGCCAGCAGCTCGACAGGACCGACCACTAGCACAGATACGCAGTATTTT	CASSSTGPTTSTDTQYF
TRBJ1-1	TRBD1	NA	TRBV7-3	TGTGCCAGCAGCTTTACAGGGGGGATGAACACTGAAGCTTTCTTT	CASSFTGGMNTEAFF
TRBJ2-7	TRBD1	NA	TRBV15	TGTGCCACCAGCAAGGACAGGGGGGGCTCCTACGAGCAGTACTTC	CATSKDRGGSYEQYF
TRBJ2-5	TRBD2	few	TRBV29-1	TGCAGCGTTGACGGACTAGCGGGAGTGAGGGAGACCCAGTACTTC	CSVDGLAGVRETQYF
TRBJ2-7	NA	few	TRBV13	TGTGCCAGCAGCTTACCGGACAGAAGCTACGAGCAGTACTTC	CASSLPDRSYEQYF